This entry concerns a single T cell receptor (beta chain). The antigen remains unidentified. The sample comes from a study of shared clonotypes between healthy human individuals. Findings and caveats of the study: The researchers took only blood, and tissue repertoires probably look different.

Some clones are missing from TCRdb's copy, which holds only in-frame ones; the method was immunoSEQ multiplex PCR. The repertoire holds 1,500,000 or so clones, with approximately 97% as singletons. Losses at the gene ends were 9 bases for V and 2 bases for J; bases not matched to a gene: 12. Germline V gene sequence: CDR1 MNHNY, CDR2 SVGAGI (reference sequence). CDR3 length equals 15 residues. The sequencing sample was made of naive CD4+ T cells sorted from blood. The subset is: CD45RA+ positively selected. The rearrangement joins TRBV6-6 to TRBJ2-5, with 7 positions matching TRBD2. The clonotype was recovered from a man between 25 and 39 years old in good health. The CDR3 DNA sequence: TGTGCCAGTCCAAGGAGACGGGGGGAACAAGAGACCCAGTACTTC. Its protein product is CASPRRRGEQETQYF.